The 32 T cell receptor beta chains reported below all come from one sample, sequenced in a study of T cell repertoires in cytomegalovirus infection. Each CDR3 protein is one row after TCRdb ran MiXCR on the reads. This sample has about 180,000 distinct CDR3 sequences; around 14% occur once, and the top ten carry 25% to 30%. The sample consisted of PBMCs. The receptors originated from a human donor in good health (CMV status not recorded). Some clones in this sample may be carry-over from other donors' samples.

The chain couples TRBV19 to TRBJ1-5, with 10 bases identical to TRBD1. CDR1 is LNHDA, CDR2 SQIVND, per germline (reference sequence). The CDR3 totals 18 residues. Trimming removed 2 bases from V and 2 bases from J; junction bases left unmatched: 9. The CDR3 sequence is CASSIPPWDRGGNQPQHF. In DNA form, the CDR3 reads TGTGCCAGTAGTATACCACCTTGGGACAGGGGTGGCAATCAGCCCCAGCATTTT. The entire variable domain, with the rest obtained from reference TRBV19 and TRBJ1-5, is as follows: DGGITQSPKYLFRKEGQNVTLSCEQNLNHDAMYWYRQDPGQGLRLIYYSQIVNDFQKGDIAEGYSVSREKKESFPLTVTSAQKNPTAFYLCASSIPPWDRGGNQPQHFGDGTRLSIL.

Only a few counts were recorded for this clonotype. V usage is TRBV7-6 and J usage is TRBJ1-1, with 11 bases that match TRBD1. The CDR3 extends over 15 amino acids. Germline loops: CDR1 SGHVS, CDR2 FNYEAQ. Trimming at V came to 4 bases and at J to 5 bases, leaving 6 bases not matched to a gene. In DNA, the CDR3 is TGTGCCAGCAGCTCATGGGGACAGGGGGAGACTGAAGCTTTCTTT. Translated: CASSSWGQGETEAFF.

Note on this clonotype: This may come from a read error, since a much larger clone is one base off. This chain links TRBV7-6 with TRBJ2-7; D remains unclear. This CDR3 is built from 12 residues. Per germline, CDR1 SGHVS and CDR2 FNYEAQ. The CDR3 here is CTSSLSQREQYF. As DNA, the CDR3 is TGTACCAGCAGCTTAAGTCAGCGCGAGCAGTACTTC.

In this sample, this clonotype turned up many times. The gene calls are TRBV28 and TRBJ2-3, with D perhaps matching TRBD1 or TRBD2 (5 bases each). Germline CDR1 MDHEN, CDR2 SYDVKM. The V gene lost 2 bases and the J gene lost 5 bases, with 20 bases spanning the gap. The CDR3 sequence is 17 residues long. The CDR3 coding sequence is TGTGCCAGCAGTTTAGTGGGTACAGAGACAGAGGGAGATACGCAGTATTTT. This translates into CASSLVGTETEGDTQYF. The full variable domain, its missing parts supplied by reference TRBV28 and TRBJ2-3, is DVKVTQSSRYLVKRTGEKVFLECVQDMDHENMFWYRQDPGLGLRLIYFSYDVKMKEKGDIPEGYSVSREKKERFSLILESASTNQTSMYLCASSLVGTETEGDTQYFGPGTRLTVL.

This clonotype was seen repeatedly, ten times or more. This chain uses TRBV7-6 with TRBJ1-6; 10 bases are shared with TRBD1. The V gene end was trimmed by 2 bases and the J gene end by 10 bases; junction bases not matched to a gene: 11. Germline V lookup: CDR1 SGHVS, CDR2 FNYEAQ. This CDR3 region has 17 residues. CDR3 nucleotides: TGTGCCAGCAGCTTAACAACCGGGACAGGGGTGGGCTCACCCCTCCACTTT. Translated: CASSLTTGTGVGSPLHF.

This clonotype showed up just a few times. The J gene is TRBJ1-1, the V gene TRBV29-1; D gene unclear. Germline lookup yields CDR1 SQVTM and CDR2 ANQGSEA. The CDR3 covers 11 residues. The germline V and J ends were trimmed by 3 bases and 7 bases, with 9 bases remaining between them. The CDR3 DNA follows: TGCAGCGTTGACCCGGAGGTTGAAGCTTTCTTT. It codes for CSVDPEVEAFF.

Worth noting for this clonotype: This may come from a read error, since a much larger clone is one base off. The chain links TRBV28 to TRBJ2-2, with TRBD2 identical over 12 bases. Germline V gene lookup returns CDR1 MDHEN and CDR2 SYDVKM. J lost 6 bases, V lost 6 bases, and 14 bases had no gene match. The CDR3 sequence is 18 residues long. The CDR3 reads CASRAPRSGLAGSGELFF. Here the CDR3 DNA reads TGTGCCAGCAGAGCCCCCCGCTCTGGACTAGCGGGATCCGGGGAGCTGTTTTTT. The full variable domain, rest sourced from reference TRBV28 and TRBJ2-2, is DVKVTQSSRYLVKRTGEKVFLECVQDMDHENMFWYRQDPGLGLRLIYFSYDVKMKEKGDIPEGYSVSREKKERFSLILESASTNQTSMYLCASRAPRSGLAGSGELFFGEGSRLTVL.

V gene TRBV11-2 combines with J gene TRBJ2-2; D is undetermined. The V and J ends lost 5 bases and 1 base respectively, with 20 bases between them. Germline V gene lookup returns CDR1 SGHAT and CDR2 FQNNGV. The CDR3 spans 18 residues. The CDR3 region is CASSVRSGTGLNTGELFF. CDR3 DNA sequence: TGTGCCAGCAGCGTTAGGTCAGGAACGGGTTTGAACACCGGGGAGCTGTTTTTT.

This clonotype was seen a handful of times. The chain carries TRBV20-1 and TRBJ2-6, with TRBD1 as a possible D gene (5 bases). CDR1 is DFQATT and CDR2 is SNEGSKA in the germline V gene (reference sequence). The CDR3 loop spans 15 amino acids. With 0 bases removed from V and 0 bases from J, the gap between germline ends came to 6 bases. This CDR3 reads CSARDRGSGANVLTF. CDR3 nucleotide sequence: TGCAGTGCTAGAGATAGGGGCTCTGGGGCCAACGTCCTGACTTTC.

This chain uses TRBV7-9 with TRBJ1-4; D remains unclear. This CDR3 region has 15 residues. The V and J ends lost 5 bases and 3 bases respectively, with 13 bases between them. Per the germline V gene, CDR1 is SEHNR and CDR2 is FQNEAQ (reference sequence). CDR3 sequence: CASSPTREANEKLFF. The CDR3, as DNA: TGTGCCAGCAGCCCGACAAGGGAGGCTAATGAAAAACTGTTTTTT.

A few counts support this clonotype. This chain uses TRBV27 with TRBJ2-1, with TRBD1 matching over 9 bases. CDR1 and CDR2 from the germline V gene are MNHEY and SMNVEV (reference sequence). This CDR3 region has 15 residues. V lost 6 bases to trimming and J lost 9 bases; unmatched junction nucleotides: 12. CDR3 loop: CASSRGQGLPAEQFF. The CDR3 DNA reads as TGTGCCAGCAGCCGCGGACAGGGGCTACCCGCTGAGCAGTTCTTC.

This clonotype occurred many times. The chain links TRBV6-1 to TRBJ2-2; a weak D match, TRBD2 (5 bases). The length of the CDR3 is 14 residues. Germline values: CDR1 MNHNS, CDR2 SASEGT. V lost 8 bases to trimming and J lost 0 bases, with 10 bases between them. CDR3 sequence: CASERYSNTGELFF. The CDR3 region has the DNA TGTGCCAGCGAGCGGTACTCGAACACCGGGGAGCTGTTTTTT.

Only a few counts were recorded for this clonotype. CDR3 nucleotides: TGCAGTGCTAGACTTCAAACCGTGGATACGCAGTATTTT. Translating gives CSARLQTVDTQYF. The J gene is TRBJ2-3, the V gene TRBV20-1; D is ambiguous. Germline CDR1 reads DFQATT; CDR2 reads SNEGSKA (reference sequence). V lost 2 bases and J lost 6, with 12 bases in between. The CDR3 has 13 amino acids.

The table lists this clonotype with many counts. The CDR3 is CASSLDPHPAMNQYF. In DNA, the CDR3 is TGTGCCAGCAGCTTAGATCCCCATCCAGCGATGAACCAGTACTTC. The chain carries TRBV7-2 and TRBJ2-7; D is unclear. This CDR3 comprises 15 residues. The germline CDR1 and CDR2 sequences are SGHTA and FQGNSA. Between the trimmed V and J ends, which lost 1 base and 10 bases, there was a span of 20 bases.

This clonotype was counted a few times. The chain is built from TRBV6-2 or TRBV6-3 and TRBJ1-1; 11 bases align to TRBD1. V dropped 3 bases and J dropped 7; count of bases not matched to a gene: 13. CDR1 MNHEY and CDR2 SVGEGT come from the germline V gene. This CDR3 has 17 residues. DNA of the CDR3: TGTGCCAGCAGTTATCAATTTGGACAGGGGGCGCGGGTTGAAGCTTTCTTT. Protein: CASSYQFGQGARVEAFF.

The table lists this clonotype with a few counts. V and J are TRBV29-1 and TRBJ2-6; D possibly corresponds to TRBD1 (6 bases). V shed 6 bases and J shed 0 bases, with 9 bases lying between them. Looked up from germline, CDR1 is SQVTM and CDR2 is ANQGSEA. The CDR3 extends over 14 amino acids. The CDR3 DNA is TGCAGCGTGGGGACAAACTCTGGGGCCAACGTCCTGACTTTC. Its protein product is CSVGTNSGANVLTF.

The gene calls are TRBV7-9 and TRBJ1-2; TRBD1 is a possible D gene (5 bases). Germline CDR1 and CDR2: SEHNR and FQNEAQ (reference sequence). V was cut by 1 base and J by 6 bases, with 15 bases left in between. The CDR3 totals 15 residues. The CDR3 reads CASSLGNLEGNGYTF. In nucleotides, the CDR3 is TGTGCCAGCAGCTTAGGAAACCTGGAGGGGAATGGCTACACCTTC. Using reference TRBV7-9 and TRBJ1-2 for the parts outside the CDR3, the full variable domain is DTGVSQNPRHKITKRGQNVTFRCDPISEHNRLYWYRQTLGQGPEFLTYFQNEAQLEKSRLLSDRFSAERPKGSFSTLEIQRTEQGDSAMYLCASSLGNLEGNGYTFGSGTRLTVV.

This clonotype appeared a few times. The J gene is TRBJ1-5, the V gene TRBV20-1; TRBD1 matches at 8 bases. V lost 3 bases and J lost 5; bases outside the gene matches: 15. The CDR3 contains 17 residues. Germline V gene data show CDR1 as DFQATT and CDR2 as SNEGSKA (reference sequence). This chain's CDR3 is CSARALSRQGRDQPQHF. In nucleotides, the CDR3 is TGCAGTGCTAGGGCACTGTCCCGACAGGGGCGAGATCAGCCCCAGCATTTT.

This clonotype has a count of ten or more. This chain uses TRBV28 with TRBJ1-4; no firm D call. CDR1 is MDHEN, CDR2 SYDVKM, per germline. The V gene lost 2 bases and the J gene lost 0 bases, with 25 bases spanning the gap. This CDR3 has 21 residues. Here the CDR3 DNA reads TGTGCCAGCAGTTTAAAAGCACTGAGGCTGCTCCTTCCCACAACTAATGAAAAACTGTTTTTT. This sequence encodes CASSLKALRLLLPTTNEKLFF.

This clonotype has more than one count but fewer than ten. The chain recombines TRBV6-2 or TRBV6-3 with TRBJ2-3; D is possibly TRBD2 (6 bases). The CDR3 loop spans 14 amino acids. Trimming pared 4 bases from V and 6 bases from J, leaving 14 bases between. Germline CDR1 and CDR2: MNHEY and SVGEGT. The CDR3 DNA is TGTGCCAGCAGTTTCGGGAGAATGACTGATACGCAGTATTTT. Translated: CASSFGRMTDTQYF.

Of note for this clonotype: This could be a read error, since a much larger clone is one nucleotide away. The gene calls are TRBV11-2 and TRBJ2-3, with D perhaps TRBD2 (8 bases). The V and J ends lost 4 bases and 6 bases respectively, with 32 bases between them. This CDR3 is built from 20 residues. The V gene's germline CDR1 is SGHAT and CDR2 FQNNGV. Here the CDR3 reads CASSSRNRGAGLVSSDTQYF. CDR3 DNA: TGTGCCAGCAGCTCCCGGAACAGGGGCGCGGGACTAGTGAGCTCCGATACGCAGTATTTT.

In this sample, this clonotype turned up many times. The chain has TRBV10-3 and TRBJ2-2; 7 nucleotides agree with TRBD1. Germline V lookup: CDR1 ENHRY, CDR2 SYGVKD. Trimming at V came to 3 bases and at J to 0 bases, leaving 4 bases not matched to a gene. The CDR3 spans 16 residues. In nucleotides, the CDR3 is TGTGCCATCAGTGATTCCGGGACAGCGAACACCGGGGAGCTGTTTTTT. Translated, it gives CAISDSGTANTGELFF.

This clonotype was detected a few times. V and J are TRBV12-5 and TRBJ1-1; no definite D call. The germline V gene has CDR1 LGHNT and CDR2 FRNRAP. Between the trimmed V and J ends, which lost 5 bases and 5 bases, there was a span of 6 bases. The CDR3 is 11 amino acids. This chain's CDR3 is CASGAVTEAFF. The CDR3 DNA reads as TGTGCTAGTGGTGCGGTTACTGAAGCTTTCTTT. Combining the CDR3 with reference TRBV12-5 and TRBJ1-1 gives the whole variable domain DARVTQTPRHKVTEMGQEVTMRCQPILGHNTVFWYRQTMMQGLELLAYFRNRAPLDDSGMPKDRFSAEMPDATLATLKIQPSEPRDSAVYFCASGAVTEAFFGQGTRLTVV.

The table lists this clonotype with many counts. This rearrangement joins TRBV7-8 to TRBJ2-3, with D perhaps TRBD1 or TRBD2 (5 bases each). CDR1 is SGHVS and CDR2 is FQNEAQ in the germline V gene. The CDR3 covers 18 residues. The germline V and J ends were trimmed by 0 bases and 4 bases, with 20 bases remaining between them. CDR3 amino acids: CASSLARTRRELADTQYF. CDR3 DNA: TGTGCCAGCAGCTTAGCCCGGACTCGCAGGGAGCTAGCAGATACGCAGTATTTT.

This clonotype was seen more than once but under ten times. The chain uses TRBV28 and TRBJ2-3; D ambiguous. Germline V gene lookup returns CDR1 MDHEN and CDR2 SYDVKM. This CDR3 contains 13 residues. The V and J ends lost 1 base and 2 bases respectively, with 4 bases between them. The CDR3, as DNA: TGTGCCAGCAGTTTATACCCCACAGATACGCAGTATTTT. Protein product: CASSLYPTDTQYF.

This clonotype has a count of ten or more. This chain uses TRBV4-2 with TRBJ2-5, with 8 nucleotides matching TRBD2. The CDR3 sequence is 17 residues long. From germline, CDR1 is LGHNA and CDR2 YNFKEQ. J lost 2 bases, V lost 2 bases, and 10 bases had no gene match. The CDR3: CASSQKLAGGLQETQYF. DNA for the CDR3: TGTGCCAGCAGCCAAAAACTGGCGGGGGGTCTGCAAGAGACCCAGTACTTC.

In this sample, this clonotype turned up many times. This chain uses TRBV12-5 with TRBJ2-1; D is unclear. CDR3 length: 10 residues. The V end was cut by 7 bases, the J end by 8 bases, with 6 bases between. Germline CDR1 is LGHNT and CDR2 is FRNRAP. The CDR3 spells CASAIYEQFF. As DNA, the CDR3 is TGTGCTAGTGCCATTTATGAGCAGTTCTTC. The complete variable domain, with remaining parts taken from reference TRBV12-5 and TRBJ2-1, reads DARVTQTPRHKVTEMGQEVTMRCQPILGHNTVFWYRQTMMQGLELLAYFRNRAPLDDSGMPKDRFSAEMPDATLATLKIQPSEPRDSAVYFCASAIYEQFFGPGTRLTVL.

About this clonotype itself: A much larger clone lies a single base off, so this may be a read error. The chain employs TRBV7-9 and TRBJ2-7; D possibly corresponds to TRBD2 (5 bases). The germline V gene has CDR1 SEHNR and CDR2 FQNEAQ (reference sequence). Trimming took 3 bases from V and 2 from J, leaving 11 bases between them. The CDR3 is made up of 14 amino acids. The CDR3 nucleotides are TGTGCCAGCAGCTTTTCTAGCCATACCTACGAGCAGTACTTC. Protein: CASSFSSHTYEQYF.

This clonotype has only a few counts. The chain combines TRBV2 with TRBJ1-2, with D hard to call. This CDR3 contains 15 residues. Germline V gene lookup returns CDR1 SNHLY and CDR2 FYNNEI. Trimming shortened V by 5 bases and J by 5 bases, and 18 bases separated the two germline ends. CDR3 sequence: CASSYHPSSSYGYTF. The CDR3 DNA follows: TGTGCCAGCAGTTACCACCCGAGTTCTTCGTATGGCTACACCTTC.

This clonotype was seen only a few times. The chain employs TRBV19 and TRBJ1-5; no reliable D call. CDR1 LNHDA and CDR2 SQIVND come from the germline V gene (reference sequence). The V and J ends lost 5 bases and 3 bases respectively, with 8 bases between them. This CDR3 has 13 amino acids. The CDR3 here is CASSWQDNQPQHF. CDR3 bases: TGTGCCAGTAGTTGGCAGGACAATCAGCCCCAGCATTTT.

V gene TRBV20-1 combines with J gene TRBJ2-7, with D tentatively TRBD2 (7 bases). This CDR3 comprises 14 residues. CDR1 and CDR2 (germline): DFQATT, SNEGSKA (reference sequence). The ends were cut back, 3 bases at V and 6 bases at J, with 18 bases in the middle. The CDR3 nucleotides read TGCAGTGCTAGGGACAGCGAGGGACTACTCGAGCAGTACTTC. Its translation: CSARDSEGLLEQYF.

The sample holds a few counts of this clonotype. The V call is TRBV20-1, the J call TRBJ2-2, with D perhaps matching TRBD1 (5 bases). The CDR3 is 14 residues long. Trimming cost V 3 bases and J 0 bases, with 8 bases left between them. Germline V lookup: CDR1 DFQATT, CDR2 SNEGSKA (reference sequence). DNA of the CDR3: TGCAGTGCTAGTCGACAGCCGAACACCGGGGAGCTGTTTTTT. It codes for CSASRQPNTGELFF.